This TCR beta chain stems from a study of brain T cells in children with intractable seizures. Study-wide results and caveats: Only CDR3 sequence similarity suggested viral specificity, without known HCMV serostatus.

CDR1 LGHNA and CDR2 YNFKEQ come from the germline V gene. Trimming cost V 0 bases and J 7 bases, with 4 bases left between them. The CDR3 runs 12 residues. Here immunoSEQ multiplex PCR was the method, and the copy in TCRdb shows in-frame clones only, minus some. The sample shows 340,000 or so clones, about 93% of them seen only once. To note about this clone: Its antigen is as yet unknown.

Time point: blood from clinic visit 5 months post-surgery; TSC patient then seizure free. Only cases whose brain tissue showed the highest T cell transcript signatures were sequenced. Before surgery, patients took at least one anti-epileptic drug. This specimen consisted of peripheral blood, obtained less than 6 months after surgery. The origin of this receptor is a boy under three years old with tuberous sclerosis and intractable seizures. The chain couples TRBV4-2 to TRBJ2-4, with no clear D. CDR3 region: CASSQEGNIQYF. The CDR3 DNA sequence: TGTGCCAGCAGCCAAGAGGGGAACATTCAGTACTTC.